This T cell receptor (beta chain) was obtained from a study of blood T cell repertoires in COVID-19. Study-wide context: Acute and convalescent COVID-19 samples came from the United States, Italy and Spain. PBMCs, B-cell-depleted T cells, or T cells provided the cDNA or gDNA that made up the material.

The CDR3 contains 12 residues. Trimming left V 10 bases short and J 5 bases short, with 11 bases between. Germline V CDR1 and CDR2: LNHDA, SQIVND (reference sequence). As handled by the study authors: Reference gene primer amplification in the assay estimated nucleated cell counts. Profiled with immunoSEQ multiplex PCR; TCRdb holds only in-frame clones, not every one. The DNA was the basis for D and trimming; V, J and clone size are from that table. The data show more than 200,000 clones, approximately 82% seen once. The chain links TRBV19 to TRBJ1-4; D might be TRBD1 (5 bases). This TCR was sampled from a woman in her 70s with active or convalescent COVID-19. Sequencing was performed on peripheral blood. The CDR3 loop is CAIGANNEKLFF. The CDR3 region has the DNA TGTGCCATTGGGGCCAACAATGAAAAACTGTTTTTT. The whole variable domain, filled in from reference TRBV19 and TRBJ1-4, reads DGGITQSPKYLFRKEGQNVTLSCEQNLNHDAMYWYRQDPGQGLRLIYYSQIVNDFQKGDIAEGYSVSREKKESFPLTVTSAQKNPTAFYLCAIGANNEKLFFGSGTQLSVL.